The source of this T cell receptor beta chain is a study of human T cells and chemical hapten exposure. Overall study results and limits: Controls had significantly fewer large CDR3 similarity clusters than were formed by expanded TCRs.

Time point in this sample: patch test 1, 2 weeks after DPC sensitization. Treatment denoted: therapeutic diphenylcyclopropenone sensitization with weekly scalp DPC. The drawing of blood occurred before each patch test was applied. Per germline, CDR1 SQVTM and CDR2 ANQGSEA. The CDR3 covers 12 residues. V dropped 4 bases and J dropped 10 bases, with 13 bases sitting between them. As to this clonotype: Its specificity is unknown.

Individual cDNA molecules (in the library) carried attached unique molecular identifiers. TCRdb passed the RACE reads through MiXCR, listing each CDR3 protein once. Of roughly 160,000 distinct CDR3 sequences listed, 14% are singletons. The TCR sequence derives from a woman younger than 45 with alopecia areata. Some clones in this sample may be carry-over from other donors' samples. This chain links TRBV29-1 with TRBJ1-4; perhaps TRBD1 as D (6 bases). The sample consisted of whole blood, taken in connection with sensitization to the hapten diphenylcyclopropenone (DPC). The CDR3 reads CSVGGGIGKLFF. CDR3 nucleotide sequence: TGCAGCGTTGGAGGGGGGATCGGAAAACTGTTTTTT.